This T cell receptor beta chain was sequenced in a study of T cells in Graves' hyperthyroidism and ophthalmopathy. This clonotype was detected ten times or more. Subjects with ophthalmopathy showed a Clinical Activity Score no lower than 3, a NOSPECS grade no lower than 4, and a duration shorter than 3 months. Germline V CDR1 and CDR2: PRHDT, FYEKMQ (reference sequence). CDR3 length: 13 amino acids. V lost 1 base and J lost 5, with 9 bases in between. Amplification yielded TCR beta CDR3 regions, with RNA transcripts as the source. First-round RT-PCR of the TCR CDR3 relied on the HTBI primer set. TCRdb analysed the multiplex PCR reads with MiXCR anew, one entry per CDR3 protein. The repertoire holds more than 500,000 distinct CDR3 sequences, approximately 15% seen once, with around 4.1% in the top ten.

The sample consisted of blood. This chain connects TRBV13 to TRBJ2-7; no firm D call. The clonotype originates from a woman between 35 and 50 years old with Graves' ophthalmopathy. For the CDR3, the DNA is TGTGCCAGCAGCTTAGCGGCGCTTCACGAGCAGTACTTC. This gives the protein CASSLAALHEQYF.